These 3 T cell receptor beta chains share one sample of origin, sequenced in a study of identical twins. TCRdb called the 5' RACE reads again in MiXCR, with one record for every CDR3 protein. The table includes under 350,000 distinct CDR3 sequences, roughly 9% detected once. This sample also belongs to another study, concerning yellow fever vaccine responses in identical twins.

Source material: CD8+ T cells sorted from blood. The receptors stem from a woman aged 18-35 years in good health.

The genes are TRBV7-9 and TRBJ2-5; the D is unclear. The CDR3 has 13 amino acids. In germline, CDR1 is SEHNR, CDR2 FQNEAQ (reference sequence). Trimming stripped 5 bases from V and 3 bases from J, with 10 bases between. CDR3 in DNA: TGTGCCAGCAGCCCTAGGGATGAAGAGACCCAGTACTTC. This codes for CASSPRDEETQYF.

This clonotype was seen more than once but under ten times. This chain connects TRBV7-9 to TRBJ2-5; weak D call: TRBD1 (6 bases). Germline V gene data show CDR1 as SEHNR and CDR2 as FQNEAQ (reference sequence). This CDR3 has 17 residues. The V and J ends lost 5 bases and 1 base respectively, with 20 bases between them. The DNA of the CDR3 is TGTGCCAGCAGCGTCATACCGGGACACCAAGTCCAAGAGACCCAGTACTTC. Encoded protein: CASSVIPGHQVQETQYF.

V usage is TRBV29-1 and J usage is TRBJ2-7; D is ambiguous. V shed 0 bases and J shed 4 bases, with 7 bases lying between them. CDR1 and CDR2 from the germline V gene are SQVTM and ANQGSEA. The CDR3 totals 12 residues. The CDR3 DNA reads TGCAGCGTTGAAGATCGAGAATACGAGCAGTACTTC. It specifies CSVEDREYEQYF.